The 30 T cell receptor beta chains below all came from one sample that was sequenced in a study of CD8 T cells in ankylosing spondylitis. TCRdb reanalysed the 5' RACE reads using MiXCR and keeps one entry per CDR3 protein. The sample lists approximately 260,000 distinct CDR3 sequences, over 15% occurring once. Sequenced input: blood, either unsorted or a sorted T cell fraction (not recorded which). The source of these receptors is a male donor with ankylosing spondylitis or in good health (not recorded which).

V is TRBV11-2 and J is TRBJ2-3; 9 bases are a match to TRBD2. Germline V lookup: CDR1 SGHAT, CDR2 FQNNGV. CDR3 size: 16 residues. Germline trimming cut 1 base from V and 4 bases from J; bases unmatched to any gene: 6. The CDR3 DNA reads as TGTGCCAGCAGCTTAGTTACTAGCGGGCTCGCAGATACGCAGTATTTT. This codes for CASSLVTSGLADTQYF.

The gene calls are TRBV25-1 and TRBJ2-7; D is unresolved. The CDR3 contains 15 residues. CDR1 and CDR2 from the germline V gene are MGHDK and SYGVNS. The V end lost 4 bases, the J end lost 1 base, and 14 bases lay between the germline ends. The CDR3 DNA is TGTGCCAGCAGTGCCCCTCAGGCAGATTCCTACGAGCAGTACTTC. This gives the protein CASSAPQADSYEQYF.

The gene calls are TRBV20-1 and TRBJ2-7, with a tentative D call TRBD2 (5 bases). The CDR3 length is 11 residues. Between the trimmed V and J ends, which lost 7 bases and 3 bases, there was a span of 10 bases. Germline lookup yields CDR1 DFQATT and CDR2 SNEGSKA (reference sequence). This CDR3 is CSEDGGYEQYF. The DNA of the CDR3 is TGCAGTGAGGATGGAGGCTACGAGCAGTACTTC.

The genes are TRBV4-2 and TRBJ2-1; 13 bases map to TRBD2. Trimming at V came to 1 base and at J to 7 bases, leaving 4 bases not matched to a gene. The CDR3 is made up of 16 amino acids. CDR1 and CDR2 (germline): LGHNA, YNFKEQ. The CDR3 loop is CASSQGGLAGRNEQFF. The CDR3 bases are TGTGCCAGCAGCCAAGGGGGACTAGCGGGACGGAATGAGCAGTTCTTC.

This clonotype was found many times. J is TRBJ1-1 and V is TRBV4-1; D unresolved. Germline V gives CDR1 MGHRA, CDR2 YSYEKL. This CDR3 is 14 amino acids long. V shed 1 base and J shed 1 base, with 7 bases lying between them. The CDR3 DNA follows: TGCGCCAGCAGCCAAGTTCGGGGGAACACTGAAGCTTTCTTT. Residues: CASSQVRGNTEAFF.

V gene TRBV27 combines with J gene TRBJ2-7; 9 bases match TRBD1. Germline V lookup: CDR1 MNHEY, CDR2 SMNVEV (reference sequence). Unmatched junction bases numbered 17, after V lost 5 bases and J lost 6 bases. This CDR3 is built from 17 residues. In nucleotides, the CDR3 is TGTGCCAGCAGTCCCCTACGTCAGACAGGGGGACTCCTCGAGCAGTACTTC. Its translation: CASSPLRQTGGLLEQYF.

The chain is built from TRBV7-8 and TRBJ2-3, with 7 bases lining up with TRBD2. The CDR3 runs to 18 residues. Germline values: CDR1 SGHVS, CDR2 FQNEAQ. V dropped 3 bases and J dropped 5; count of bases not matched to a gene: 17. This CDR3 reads CASSFRGGDYLNKDTQYF. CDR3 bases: TGTGCCAGCAGCTTCAGAGGAGGGGACTATCTAAATAAAGATACGCAGTATTTT.

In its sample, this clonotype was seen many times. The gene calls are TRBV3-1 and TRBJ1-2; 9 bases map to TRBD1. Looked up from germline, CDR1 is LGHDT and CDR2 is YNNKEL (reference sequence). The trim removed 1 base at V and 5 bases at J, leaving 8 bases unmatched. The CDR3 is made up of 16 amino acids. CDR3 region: CASSQGDSDRGYGYTF. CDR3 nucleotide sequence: TGTGCCAGCAGCCAAGGGGATTCGGACAGGGGATATGGCTACACCTTC.

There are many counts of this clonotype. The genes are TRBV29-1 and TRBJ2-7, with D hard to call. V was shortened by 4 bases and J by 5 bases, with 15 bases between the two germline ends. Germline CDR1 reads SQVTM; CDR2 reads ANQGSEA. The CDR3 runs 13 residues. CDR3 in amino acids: CSVAEVSGHEQYF. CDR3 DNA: TGCAGCGTTGCCGAGGTCAGTGGTCACGAGCAGTACTTC.

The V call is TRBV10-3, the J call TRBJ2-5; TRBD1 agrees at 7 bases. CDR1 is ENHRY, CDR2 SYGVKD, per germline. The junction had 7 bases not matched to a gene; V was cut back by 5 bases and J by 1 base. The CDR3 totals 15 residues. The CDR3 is CAISFTRDSQETQYF. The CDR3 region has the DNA TGTGCCATCAGTTTTACTAGGGACAGCCAAGAGACCCAGTACTTC.

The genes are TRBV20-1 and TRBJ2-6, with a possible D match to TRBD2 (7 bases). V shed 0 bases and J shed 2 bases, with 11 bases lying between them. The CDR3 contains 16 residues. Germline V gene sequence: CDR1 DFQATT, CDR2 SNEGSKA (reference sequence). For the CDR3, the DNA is TGCAGTGCTAGAGATAAGGGGGGGCCTGGGGCCAACGTCCTGACTTTC. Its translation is CSARDKGGPGANVLTF.

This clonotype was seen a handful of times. The CDR3 nucleotides read TGTGCCAGCAGCTTACAGGGTGGTAGCAATCAGCCCCAGCATTTT. As protein: CASSLQGGSNQPQHF. This chain joins TRBV13 and TRBJ1-5, with TRBD1 as a possible D gene (5 bases). Germline V gene sequence: CDR1 PRHDT, CDR2 FYEKMQ (reference sequence). The CDR3 is 15 amino acids. Trimming removed 2 bases at V and 0 bases at J, with 8 bases between. Full variable domain (rest looked up from reference TRBV13 and TRBJ1-5): AAGVIQSPRHLIKEKRETATLKCYPIPRHDTVYWYQQGPGQDPQFLISFYEKMQSDKGSIPDRFSAQQFSDYHSELNMSSLELGDSALYFCASSLQGGSNQPQHFGDGTRLSIL.

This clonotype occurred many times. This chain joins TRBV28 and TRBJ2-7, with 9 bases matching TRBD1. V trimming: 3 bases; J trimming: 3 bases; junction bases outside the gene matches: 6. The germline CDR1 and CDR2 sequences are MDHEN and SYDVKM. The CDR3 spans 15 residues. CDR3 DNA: TGTGCCAGCAGTTTTCTGGGGACAGGGATCTACGAGCAGTACTTC. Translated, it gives CASSFLGTGIYEQYF.

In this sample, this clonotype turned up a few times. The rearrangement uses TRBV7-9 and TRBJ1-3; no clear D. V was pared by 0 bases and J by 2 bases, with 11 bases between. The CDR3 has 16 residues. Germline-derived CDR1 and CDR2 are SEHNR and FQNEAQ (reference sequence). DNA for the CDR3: TGTGCCAGCAGCTTAGCGCCGGGATTGGCTGGAAACACCATATATTTT. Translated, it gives CASSLAPGLAGNTIYF.

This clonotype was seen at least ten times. The CDR3 nucleotides are TGTGCCAGCAGTTTATCCGGGGTTAATCAGCCCCAGCATTTT. As protein: CASSLSGVNQPQHF. The chain joins TRBV27 to TRBJ1-5; D not certain. V gave up 0 bases and J gave up 4 bases, with 7 bases separating them. Germline CDR1 is MNHEY and CDR2 is SMNVEV (reference sequence). This CDR3 contains 14 residues.

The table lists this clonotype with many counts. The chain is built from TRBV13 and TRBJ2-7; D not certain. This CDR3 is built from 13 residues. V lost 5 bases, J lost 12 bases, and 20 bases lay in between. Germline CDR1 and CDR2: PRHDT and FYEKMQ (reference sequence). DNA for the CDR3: TGTGCCAGCAGCGTAAAAGGCCTCCCTCAGCCGTACTTC. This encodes CASSVKGLPQPYF.

CDR3 bases: TGTGCCAGCAGTTTGGCATTCATTGACGGGGCAGGGTGGCCCTACGAGCAGTACTTC. This sequence encodes CASSLAFIDGAGWPYEQYF. The rearrangement links TRBV12-3 or TRBV12-4 to TRBJ2-7; D could derive from TRBD1 or TRBD2 (5 bases each). CDR3 length equals 19 residues. Trimming left V 3 bases short and J 2 bases short, with 26 bases between.

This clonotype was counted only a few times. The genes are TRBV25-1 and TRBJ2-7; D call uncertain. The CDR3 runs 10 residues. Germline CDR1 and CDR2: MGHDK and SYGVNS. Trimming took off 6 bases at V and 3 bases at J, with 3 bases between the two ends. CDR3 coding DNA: TGTGCCAGCAGCCGCTACGAGCAGTACTTC. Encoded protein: CASSRYEQYF.

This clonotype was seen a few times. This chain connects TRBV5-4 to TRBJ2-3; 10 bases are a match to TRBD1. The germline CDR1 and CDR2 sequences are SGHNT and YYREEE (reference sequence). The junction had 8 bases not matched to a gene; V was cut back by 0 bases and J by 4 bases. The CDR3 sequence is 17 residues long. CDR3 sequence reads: CASSLAGQGDLADTQYF. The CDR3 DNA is TGTGCCAGCAGCTTGGCAGGACAGGGGGATCTGGCAGATACGCAGTATTTT.

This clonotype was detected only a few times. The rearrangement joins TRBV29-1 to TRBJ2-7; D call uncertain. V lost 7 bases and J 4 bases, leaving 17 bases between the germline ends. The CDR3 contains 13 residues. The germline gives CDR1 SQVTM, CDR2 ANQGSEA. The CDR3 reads CSGADGPLYEQYF. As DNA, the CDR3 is TGCAGCGGGGCGGACGGACCGCTTTACGAGCAGTACTTC.

CDR3 amino acids: CASSQDGGSYNEQFF. In nucleotides, the CDR3 is TGCGCCAGCAGCCAAGATGGGGGCTCCTACAATGAGCAGTTCTTC. The genes are TRBV4-3 and TRBJ2-1, with D perhaps matching TRBD1 or TRBD2 (5 bases each). The CDR3 sequence is 15 residues long. V dropped 0 bases and J dropped 0 bases, with 6 bases sitting between them. CDR1 LGHNA and CDR2 YSLEER come from the germline V gene.

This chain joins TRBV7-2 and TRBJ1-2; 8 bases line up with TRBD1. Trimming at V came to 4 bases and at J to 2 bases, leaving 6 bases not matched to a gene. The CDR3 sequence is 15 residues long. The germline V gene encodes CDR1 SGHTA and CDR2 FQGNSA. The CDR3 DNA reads TGTGCCAGCAGCTCGGGACAGGAGATGAACTATGGCTACACCTTC. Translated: CASSSGQEMNYGYTF.

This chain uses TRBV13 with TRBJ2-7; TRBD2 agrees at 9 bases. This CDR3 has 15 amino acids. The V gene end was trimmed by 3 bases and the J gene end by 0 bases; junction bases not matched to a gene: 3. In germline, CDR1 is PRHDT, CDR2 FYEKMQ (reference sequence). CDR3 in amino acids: CASSFMTSGSYEQYF. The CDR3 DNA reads TGTGCCAGCAGCTTTATGACTAGCGGCTCCTACGAGCAGTACTTC.

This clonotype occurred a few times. CDR3 bases: TGTGCCAGCAGCTCAACCGGGAAGAACTACGAGCAGTACTTC. Encoded protein: CASSSTGKNYEQYF. The chain couples TRBV4-2 to TRBJ2-7; TRBD2 is a possible D gene (5 bases). The CDR3 totals 14 residues. The germline V gene encodes CDR1 LGHNA and CDR2 YNFKEQ. V was shortened by 5 bases and J by 3 bases, with 14 bases between the two germline ends.

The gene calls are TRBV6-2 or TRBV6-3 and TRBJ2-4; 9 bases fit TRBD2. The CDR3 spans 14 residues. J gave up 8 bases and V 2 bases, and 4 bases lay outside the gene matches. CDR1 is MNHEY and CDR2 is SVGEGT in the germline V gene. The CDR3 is CASSYTLAGYIQYF. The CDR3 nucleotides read TGTGCCAGCAGTTACACCCTAGCGGGATACATTCAGTACTTC.

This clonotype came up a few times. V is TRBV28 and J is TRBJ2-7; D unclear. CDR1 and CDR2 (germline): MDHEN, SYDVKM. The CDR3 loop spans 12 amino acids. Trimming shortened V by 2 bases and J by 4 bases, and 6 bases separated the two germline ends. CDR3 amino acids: CASSLRLYEQYF. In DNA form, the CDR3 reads TGTGCCAGCAGTTTAAGACTTTACGAGCAGTACTTC.

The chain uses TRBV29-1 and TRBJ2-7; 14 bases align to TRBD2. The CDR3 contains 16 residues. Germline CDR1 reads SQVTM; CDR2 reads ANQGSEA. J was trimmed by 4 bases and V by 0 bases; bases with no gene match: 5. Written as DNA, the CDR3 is TGCAGCGTTGAAGATGGAGGGACTAGCGGGAGTTACGAGCAGTACTTC. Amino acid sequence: CSVEDGGTSGSYEQYF.

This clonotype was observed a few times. The CDR3: CSATSTDERELTDTQYF. The CDR3 bases are TGCAGTGCTACAAGTACGGACGAGCGGGAGCTCACAGATACGCAGTATTTT. The chain has TRBV20-1 and TRBJ2-3; TRBD2 aligns across 8 bases. CDR1 is DFQATT and CDR2 is SNEGSKA in the germline V gene (reference sequence). The junction had 14 bases not matched to a gene; V was cut back by 4 bases and J by 2 bases. The CDR3 has 17 residues.

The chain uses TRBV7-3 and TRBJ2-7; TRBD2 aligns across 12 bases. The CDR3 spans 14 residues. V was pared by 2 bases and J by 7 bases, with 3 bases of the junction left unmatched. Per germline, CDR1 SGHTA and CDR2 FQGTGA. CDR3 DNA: TGTGCCAGCAGCTTACTAGCGGGAGGGGGAGAGCAGTACTTC. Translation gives CASSLLAGGGEQYF.

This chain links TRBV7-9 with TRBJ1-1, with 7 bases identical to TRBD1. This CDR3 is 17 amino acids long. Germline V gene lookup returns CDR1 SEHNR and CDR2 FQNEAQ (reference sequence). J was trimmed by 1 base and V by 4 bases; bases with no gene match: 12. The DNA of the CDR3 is TGTGCCAGCAGCTCCTTAAGAGGGGGCGAGGCGAACACTGAAGCTTTCTTT. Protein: CASSSLRGGEANTEAFF.